This T cell receptor (beta chain) came from a study of T cells in Graves' hyperthyroidism and ophthalmopathy (dated by TCRdb to between 2018 and 2020). In the study overall: A discovery cohort of about a hundred patients, 43 with Graves' ophthalmopathy and approximately 55 with stable Graves' hyperthyroidism, was used to find distinguishing TCR V-J signatures. An independent validation cohort of under 20 hyperthyroidism patients and some 15 patients who later progressed to ophthalmopathy tested prospective prediction of ophthalmopathy. The 80 to 100 discovery patients were randomly divided into training and test sets at a 7:3 ratio. The study also compared thyroid tissue and blood T-cell repertoires from about six Graves' hyperthyroidism patients. Once sampling was done, hyperthyroidism patients were given methimazole at a starting dose of 30 mg daily, whereas ophthalmopathy patients were given high-dose intravenous methylprednisolone. The paper describes TCR Vbeta CDR3 sequencing of fewer than 150 peripheral blood samples, made up of under 50 ophthalmopathy patients, more than 70 hyperthyroidism patients and 17 progressor patients.

Remarks on this clonotype: Its target antigen remains unknown. No clone much larger than this one lies a single base away; base qualities are absent.

Broad study findings and their caveats: In validation, the model predicted progression to ophthalmopathy a median of roughly 6.5 months before onset, with roughly 68% sensitivity and about 75% specificity. Blood samples also contained most of the expanded thyroid clonotypes (frequency above 0.001), which suggests that blood repertoires may reflect thyroid immune responses. In cross-validation, a model built on a 13 V-J signature told ophthalmopathy apart from stable hyperthyroidism with 85% to 90% sensitivity and roughly 81% specificity, and in testing the same model reached 80%/75%. No statistical method was used to set the sample size in advance, and investigators knew the group allocation.

The TCR beta CDR3 regions were amplified from the RNA transcripts. A first-round RT-PCR of the TCR CDR3 used the HTBI primer set with the Qiagen OneStep RT-PCR kit. A second multiplex PCR round built the libraries, followed by size selection and purification. Sequencing of the libraries was done on an Illumina HiSeq2000 using paired-end 100 bp reads. In the source study's methods: Raw data were processed with SOAPnuke, discarding reads with adapters, uncalled bases, mean Phred below 15, or no exact constant-primer or identifier match. COPE v1.2.5 was used to merge the high-quality paired reads, and each unique nucleotide sequence was defined as a clonotype. MiTCR v1.1 was used to align the clonotypes against IMGT TRBV, TRBD and TRBJ reference segments. Only V-J combinations with frequency above 0.0001, covering about 99% of repertoires, were analysed. The TCS score was defined as F50 (clonal expansion) divided by E x V (chaos), with BLOSUM62-based TCRdist calculated between CDR3 peptides within each V-J. Welch's t-statistics and random forest reduced 514 V-J features to roughly 13, which were used in a naive Bayes classifier (R e1071). TCRdb applied fastp at Q25 and MiXCR to the public reads, then kept only in-frame beta chains. Every distinct CDR3 protein forms one entry, paired with its most common genes and DNA. The V and J calls come from TCRdb's annotation, not from the publication. The table for this sample lists some 510,000 distinct CDR3 sequences; about 43% of them were counted only once. The ten largest clones capture 8.2% of the sample.

Stable Graves' hyperthyroidism was defined as no progression to ophthalmopathy during 18 months of follow-up. Hyperthyroidism patients were aged 18 to 65 years and newly diagnosed, with disease duration of less than 2 months. The study excluded patients with uncontrolled infections, other autoimmune diseases, pregnancy or lactation. Diagnoses were based on clinical symptoms, serum thyroxine and TRAb, thyroid ultrasound and orbital computed tomography. Total RNA was extracted using Trizol reagent, and RNA quality was assessed on an Agilent 2100 Bioanalyzer. The germline V gene (reference sequence) gives CDR1 as PRHDT and CDR2 as FYEKMQ. The junction shows trimming of 5 bases on V and 6 bases on J, plus 22 bases between the germline ends. From its cysteine to its phenylalanine, the CDR3 spans 16 amino acids. Just CDR3 DNA is preserved here, 48 bases in frame from base 1.

This receptor was identified in a woman in her late teens or twenties with Graves' hyperthyroidism. Donor details come from another sample of the same person, matched by shared clones. The specimen was peripheral blood or thyroid tissue (not recorded which). The chain uses TRBV13 and TRBJ1-1; the D gene is possibly TRBD1, with 6 bases matching. This receptor has the CDR3 CASSTRDTKGGAEAFF. The nucleotide sequence reads TGTGCCAGCAGCACCCGGGACACTAAAGGAGGAGCTGAAGCTTTCTTT.